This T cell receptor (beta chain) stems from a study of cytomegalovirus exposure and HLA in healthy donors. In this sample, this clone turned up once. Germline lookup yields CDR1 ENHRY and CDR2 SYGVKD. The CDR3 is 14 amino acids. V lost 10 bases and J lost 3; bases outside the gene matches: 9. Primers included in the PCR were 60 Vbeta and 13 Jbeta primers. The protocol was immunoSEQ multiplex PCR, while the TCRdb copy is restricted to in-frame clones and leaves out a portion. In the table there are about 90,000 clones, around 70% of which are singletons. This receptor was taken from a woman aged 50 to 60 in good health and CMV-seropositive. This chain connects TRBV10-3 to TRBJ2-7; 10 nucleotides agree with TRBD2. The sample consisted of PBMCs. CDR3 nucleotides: TGTGCCACCTCCGGGACTAGCGCCCGCTACGAGCAGTACTTC. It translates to CATSGTSARYEQYF.